This T cell receptor beta chain comes out of a study of shared clonotypes between healthy human individuals. Profiling relied on immunoSEQ multiplex PCR, and the TCRdb table lists in-frame clones only, not all of them. The table lists over 950,000 clones, 70% to 80% of them singletons. This sequence was found in a man between 18 and 35 years old in good health. Some clones in this sample may be carry-over from other donors' samples. Specimen: memory CD4+ T cells from PBMCs. The subset is: CD45RA-negative fraction.

CDR3 DNA sequence: TGTGCCAGCAGTTCCCCGACTAGCGGGAGTTATGCCCAGTACTTC. Translating gives CASSSPTSGSYAQYF. This chain joins TRBV27 and TRBJ2-5; 12 bases match TRBD2. Germline trimming cut 4 bases from V and 9 bases from J; bases unmatched to any gene: 9. The CDR3 is 15 residues long. Germline CDR1 MNHEY, CDR2 SMNVEV (reference sequence).